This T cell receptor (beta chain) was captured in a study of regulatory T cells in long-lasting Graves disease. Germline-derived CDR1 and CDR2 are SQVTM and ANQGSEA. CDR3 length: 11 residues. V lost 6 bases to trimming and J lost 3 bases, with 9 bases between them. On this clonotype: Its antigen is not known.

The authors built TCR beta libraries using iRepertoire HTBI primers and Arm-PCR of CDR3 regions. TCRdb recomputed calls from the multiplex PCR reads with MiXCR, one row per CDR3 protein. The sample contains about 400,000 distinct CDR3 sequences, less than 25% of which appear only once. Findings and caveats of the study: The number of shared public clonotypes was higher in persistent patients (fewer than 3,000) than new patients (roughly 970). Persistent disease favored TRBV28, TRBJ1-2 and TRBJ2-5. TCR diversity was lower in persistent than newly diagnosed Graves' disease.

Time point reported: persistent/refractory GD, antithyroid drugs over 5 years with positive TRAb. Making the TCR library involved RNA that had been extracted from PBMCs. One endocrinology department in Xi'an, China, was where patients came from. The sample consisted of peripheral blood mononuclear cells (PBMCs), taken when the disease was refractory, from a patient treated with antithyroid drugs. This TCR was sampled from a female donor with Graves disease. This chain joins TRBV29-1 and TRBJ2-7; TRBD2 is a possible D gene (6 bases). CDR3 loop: CSVRGGYEQYF. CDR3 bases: TGCAGCGTGCGGGGCGGCTACGAGCAGTACTTC.